The 25 T cell receptor beta chains below come from one sample, sequenced in a study of control samples from healthy donors and cancer patients. Generated by immunoSEQ multiplex PCR, the TCRdb table keeps only in-frame clones and is missing some. The table shows 70,000 or so clones, with over 85% occurring only once. Source material: PBMCs. The origin of the receptors is a man aged 55 to 70 with lung cancer.

This sequence joins TRBV10-1 and TRBJ2-5, with D unclear. With 1 base removed from V and 2 bases from J, the gap between germline ends came to 8 bases. This CDR3 has 14 amino acids. Germline-derived CDR1 and CDR2 are WNHNN and SYGVQD (reference sequence). CDR3 in amino acids: CASSELAEQETQYF. CDR3 coding DNA: TGCGCCAGCAGTGAGTTGGCAGAACAAGAGACCCAGTACTTC.

The CDR3 sequence: CASRLTGPTTDTQYF. The CDR3 DNA sequence: TGTGCCAGCAGATTAACGGGACCGACCACAGATACGCAGTATTTT. V and J are TRBV27 and TRBJ2-3, with D perhaps assigned TRBD1 or TRBD2 (5 bases each). The CDR3 spans 15 residues. The V end was cut by 6 bases, the J end by 2 bases, with 15 bases between. The germline gives CDR1 MNHEY, CDR2 SMNVEV (reference sequence).

The V and J genes are TRBV6-6 and TRBJ1-6, with 9 bases aligning to TRBD1. The CDR3 has 15 amino acids. Germline assignment: CDR1 MNHNY and CDR2 SVGAGI (reference sequence). The V and J ends lost 6 bases and 6 bases, in that order; junction bases with no gene match: 6. CDR3 residues: CASRHGTGTNSPLHF. CDR3 sequence (DNA): TGTGCCAGCAGGCATGGGACAGGGACTAATTCACCCCTCCACTTT.

This chain uses TRBV6-5 with TRBJ1-2; D call uncertain. CDR1 and CDR2 (germline): MNHEY, SVGAGI. Between the trimmed V and J ends, which lost 4 bases and 1 base, there was a span of 10 bases. The CDR3 is 14 amino acids. The CDR3 DNA sequence: TGTGCCAGCAGTTCCCTAGGGATTAACTATGGCTACACCTTC. This gives the protein CASSSLGINYGYTF.

The chain combines TRBV6-1 with TRBJ2-7; either TRBD1 or TRBD2 may fit D (5 bases each). V gave up 2 bases and J gave up 3 bases, with 14 bases separating them. This CDR3 spans 15 amino acids. CDR1 MNHNS and CDR2 SASEGT come from the germline V gene. The CDR3 loop reads CASSELRDVLYEQYF. In DNA form, the CDR3 reads TGTGCCAGCAGTGAACTCCGGGACGTCCTCTACGAGCAGTACTTC.

V gene TRBV27 combines with J gene TRBJ1-2, with D hard to call. Germline loops: CDR1 MNHEY, CDR2 SMNVEV (reference sequence). The CDR3 has 15 residues. With 3 bases removed from V and 3 bases from J, the gap between germline ends came to 14 bases. The DNA of the CDR3 is TGTGCCAGCAGTTTGGAAGGCTTCATGGACTATGGCTACACCTTC. Translation: CASSLEGFMDYGYTF.

The genes are TRBV7-2 and TRBJ1-3; weak D call: TRBD1 (6 bases). V was trimmed by 2 bases and J by 1 base, leaving 12 bases between them. Germline CDR1 reads SGHTA; CDR2 reads FQGNSA. The CDR3 is made up of 16 amino acids. The CDR3 here is CASSLRGASSGNTIYF. The CDR3 DNA is TGTGCCAGCAGCTTAAGGGGGGCGAGTTCTGGAAACACCATATATTTT.

This rearrangement joins TRBV6-4 to TRBJ2-3, with 8 nucleotides matching TRBD1. The V gene's germline CDR1 is MRHNA and CDR2 SNTAGT. The CDR3 extends over 17 amino acids. J was trimmed by 0 bases and V by 5 bases; bases with no gene match: 10. The DNA of the CDR3 is TGTGCCAGCAGTAGACAGGGGCGACGCTTTAGCACAGATACGCAGTATTTT. It specifies CASSRQGRRFSTDTQYF.

V and J are TRBV12-3 or TRBV12-4 and TRBJ2-5, with D perhaps matching TRBD1 (6 bases). Trimming stripped 6 bases from V and 0 bases from J, with 8 bases between. The CDR3 length is 13 residues. The CDR3: CASSNRDQETQYF. The CDR3 DNA follows: TGTGCCAGCAGCAACAGGGACCAAGAGACCCAGTACTTC.

This chain uses TRBV3-1 (or the pseudogene TRBV3-2) with TRBJ1-2, with D uncertain. V lost 4 bases to trimming and J lost 6 bases, with 9 bases between them. The CDR3 contains 12 residues. Germline CDR1 reads LGHDT; CDR2 reads YNNKEL (reference sequence). CDR3 DNA sequence: TGTGCCAGCAGCCTCTTGGACCATGGCTACACCTTC. Its protein is CASSLLDHGYTF.

J is TRBJ1-1 and V is TRBV2; the D is unclear. The CDR3 contains 13 residues. Between the trimmed V and J ends, which lost 6 bases and 0 bases, there was a span of 8 bases. CDR1 is SNHLY and CDR2 is FYNNEI in the germline V gene. CDR3 sequence (DNA): TGTGCCAGCAGCGTGGCCTTGAACACTGAAGCTTTCTTT. It translates to CASSVALNTEAFF.

This chain links TRBV5-1 with TRBJ2-7; D is undetermined. CDR1 and CDR2 (germline): SGHRS, YFSETQ. V was clipped by 0 bases and J by 3 bases, with 4 bases between them. This CDR3 has 12 amino acids. This CDR3 is CASSLDNYEQYF. CDR3 in DNA: TGCGCCAGCAGCTTGGACAACTACGAGCAGTACTTC. Combining the CDR3 with reference TRBV5-1 and TRBJ2-7 gives the whole variable domain KAGVTQTPRYLIKTRGQQVTLSCSPISGHRSVSWYQQTPGQGLQFLFEYFSETQRNKGNFPGRFSGRQFSNSRSEMNVSTLELGDSALYLCASSLDNYEQYFGPGTRLTVT.

V usage is TRBV4-1 and J usage is TRBJ1-4, with D unresolved. Trimming took 4 bases from V and 3 from J, leaving 12 bases between them. This CDR3 is 15 amino acids long. CDR1 and CDR2 from the germline V gene are MGHRA and YSYEKL. The CDR3 region is CASSRIILANEKLFF. DNA for the CDR3: TGCGCCAGCAGCCGGATAATCCTGGCTAATGAAAAACTGTTTTTT.

The chain couples TRBV3-1 (or the pseudogene TRBV3-2) to TRBJ1-1; unclear D gene. Germline CDR1 LGHDT, CDR2 YNNKEL (reference sequence). Trimming stripped 4 bases from V and 0 bases from J, with 6 bases between. There are 13 residues in the CDR3. This CDR3 is CASSPVMNTEAFF. As DNA, the CDR3 is TGTGCCAGCAGCCCTGTCATGAACACTGAAGCTTTCTTT.

The V gene is TRBV5-1, the J gene TRBJ1-1; D is perhaps TRBD1 (6 bases). V lost 1 base, J lost 7 bases, and 17 bases lay in between. The CDR3 has 15 residues. In germline, CDR1 is SGHRS, CDR2 YFSETQ. The CDR3 loop reads CASSLSGAQGIEAFF. DNA of the CDR3: TGCGCCAGCAGCTTGTCAGGGGCTCAGGGAATTGAAGCTTTCTTT.

The CDR3 bases are TGTGCCAGCAGCCCCTTAGCGGGGGCCAACACCGGGGAGCTGTTTTTT. It translates to CASSPLAGANTGELFF. The chain combines TRBV9 with TRBJ2-2; 9 bases map to TRBD2. Germline V gene lookup returns CDR1 SGDLS and CDR2 YYNGEE. The CDR3 is 16 amino acids. V lost 4 bases and J lost 2; bases outside the gene matches: 6. Full variable domain (remainder filled in from reference TRBV9 and TRBJ2-2): DSGVTQTPKHLITATGQRVTLRCSPRSGDLSVYWYQQSLDQGLQFLIQYYNGEERAKGNILERFSAQQFPDLHSELNLSSLELGDSALYFCASSPLAGANTGELFFGEGSRLTVL.

The rearrangement links TRBV5-1 to TRBJ2-7, with D uncertain. Trimming stripped 6 bases from V and 4 bases from J, with 5 bases between. This CDR3 is 10 amino acids long. CDR1 and CDR2 from the germline V gene are SGHRS and YFSETQ. The CDR3 DNA reads as TGCGCCAGCAAGCAGTACGAGCAGTACGTC. Amino acids: CASKQYEQYV.

The chain uses TRBV12-5 and TRBJ1-5, with a possible D match to TRBD1 (6 bases). The CDR3 totals 17 residues. Trimming cost V 2 bases and J 5 bases, with 19 bases left between them. CDR1 is LGHNT, CDR2 FRNRAP, per germline. The CDR3: CASGLWRGGGPDQPQHF. In DNA form, the CDR3 reads TGTGCTAGTGGTTTGTGGAGGGGAGGGGGTCCGGATCAGCCCCAGCATTTT.

The chain combines TRBV5-6 with TRBJ1-1; no definite D call. Trimming cost V 0 bases and J 5 bases, with 8 bases left between them. Per the germline V gene, CDR1 is SGHDT and CDR2 is YYEEEE. This CDR3 region has 13 residues. CDR3: CASSLGFGTEAFF. The CDR3 region has the DNA TGTGCCAGCAGCTTGGGTTTCGGTACTGAAGCTTTCTTT.

The chain employs TRBV6-6 and TRBJ2-2; D gene uncertain. CDR3 length: 13 residues. The germline V gene has CDR1 MNHNY and CDR2 SVGAGI (reference sequence). V gave up 7 bases and J gave up 2 bases, with 8 bases separating them. This chain's CDR3 is CASKGSNTGELFF. The DNA for the CDR3 is TGTGCCAGCAAGGGTAGCAACACCGGGGAGCTGTTTTTT.

The chain combines TRBV30 with TRBJ2-1; D is perhaps TRBD1 or TRBD2 (6 bases each). This CDR3 has 16 amino acids. CDR1 GTSNPN and CDR2 SVGIG come from the germline V gene (reference sequence). V dropped 1 base and J dropped 8 bases, with 21 bases sitting between them. CDR3 in amino acids: CAWSDEWGAERYEQFF. The CDR3 bases are TGTGCCTGGAGTGACGAATGGGGGGCCGAACGGTATGAGCAGTTCTTC.

A remark on this clone: Other DNA sequences within the sample encode an identical CDR3. The genes are TRBV9 and TRBJ2-3; D ambiguous. Germline V lookup: CDR1 SGDLS, CDR2 YYNGEE. The length of the CDR3 is 13 residues. Trimming took 3 bases from V and 4 from J, leaving 9 bases between them. CDR3 sequence: CASSASVPDTQYF. The CDR3 DNA reads TGTGCCAGCAGCGCCAGCGTCCCAGATACGCAGTATTTT.

V gene TRBV27 combines with J gene TRBJ1-5; possibly TRBD1 for D (6 bases). CDR1 is MNHEY, CDR2 SMNVEV, per germline (reference sequence). The V end was cut by 2 bases, the J end by 7 bases, with 9 bases between. This CDR3 comprises 13 residues. The DNA of the CDR3 is TGTGCCAGCAGTTTAGCAGGGGAACAGCCCCAGCATTTT. This encodes CASSLAGEQPQHF.

The chain carries TRBV5-1 and TRBJ2-3, with 14 bases lining up with TRBD2. Germline values: CDR1 SGHRS, CDR2 YFSETQ. J gave up 6 bases and V 0 bases, and 6 bases lay outside the gene matches. The CDR3 is 17 amino acids. The CDR3 here is CASSLGRLAGGLDTQYF. The CDR3 DNA is TGCGCCAGCAGCTTGGGCAGACTAGCGGGGGGGCTCGATACGCAGTATTTT.

CDR3 DNA sequence: TGCGCCAGCAGCCCGACTAGCGGGGGTTGGGATGAGCAGTTCTTC. It specifies CASSPTSGGWDEQFF. The chain is built from TRBV4-1 and TRBJ2-1, with TRBD2 matching 12 bases. Germline trimming cut 4 bases from V and 8 bases from J; bases unmatched to any gene: 6. CDR3 length equals 15 residues. From germline, CDR1 is MGHRA and CDR2 YSYEKL.